At least ten counts were recorded for the clone carrying this T cell receptor beta chain. Its antigen is unknown. The data were taken from a study of identical twins' blood T cells. Study overall: Approximately 12 libraries, six alpha and six beta, gave around 48 million reads.

This CDR3 is built from 13 residues. Germline CDR1 and CDR2: SGHAT and FQNNGV. The V and J ends lost 3 bases and 7 bases respectively, with 10 bases between them. TCRdb passed the 5' RACE reads through MiXCR, listing each CDR3 protein once. The repertoire holds 350,000 to 450,000 distinct CDR3 sequences, with under 30% as singletons. Notes on the study in general: Twin repertoire similarity may partly reflect shared environment. Out-of-frame TCRbeta clonotypes reportedly had markedly more similar V usage in twins than unrelated donors.

Sequencing was done on a sample of PBMCs. This chain joins TRBV11-2 and TRBJ1-5; D gene unclear. The clonotype comes from a woman aged 18-49 years in good health. CDR3 sequence: CASSLEGSQPQHF. The CDR3 bases are TGTGCCAGCAGCTTGGAGGGTTCGCAGCCCCAGCATTTT.